The rows below give T cell receptor beta chains drawn from one sample of a study of shared clonotypes between healthy human individuals. Data came from immunoSEQ multiplex PCR; TCRdb stores just in-frame clones and leaves some out. The table has 1.5 million to 2.5 million clones, about 95% seen once. The specimen was naive CD8+ T cells sorted from blood. The origin of the receptors is a man younger than 35 in good health. Each CDR3 is given with its conserved first and last residue. The D gene is left open where the match is weak. Part of the rows lack a size; the others show once, few, many or a class for expanded clones.

once	.	TRBV27	TRBJ1-2	CASSLGGDGYTF	TGTGCCAGCAGTTTAGGAGGGGATGGCTACACCTTC
.	TRBD1	TRBV7-3	TRBJ2-2	CASSSTGQGADTGELFF	TGTGCCAGCAGCTCAACTGGTCAGGGGGCTGACACCGGGGAGCTGTTTTTT
once	.	TRBV19	TRBJ2-7	CASSGTGTHNEQYF	TGTGCCAGTAGTGGGACCGGGACTCATAACGAGCAGTACTTC
.	.	TRBV30	TRBJ2-3	CAWSVSGGTDTQYF	TGTGCCTGGAGTGTGAGTGGGGGCACAGATACGCAGTATTTT
.	.	TRBV28	TRBJ2-7	CASSYIPTGSSYEQYF	TGTGCCAGCAGTTATATCCCCACAGGGAGCTCCTACGAGCAGTACTTC
.	TRBD2	TRBV7-8	TRBJ2-7	CASSLGGGGRSGEQYF	TGTGCCAGCAGCTTAGGCGGGGGCGGGAGGAGTGGCGAGCAGTACTTC
.	TRBD1	TRBV6-1	TRBJ2-7	CASRGQGDYEQYF	TGTGCCAGCCGGGGACAGGGGGACTACGAGCAGTACTTC
.	TRBD1	TRBV4-1	TRBJ2-7	CASSLRTGTYEQYF	TGCGCCAGCAGCCTGAGGACAGGGACCTACGAGCAGTACTTC
.	TRBD2	TRBV5-6	TRBJ2-7	CASSSGQRSYEQYF	TGTGCCAGCAGTAGCGGGCAGCGCTCCTACGAGCAGTACTTC
.	.	TRBV7-9	TRBJ2-6	CASSPTLGLGFSGANVLTF	TGTGCCAGCAGCCCAACCCTGGGCCTTGGCTTCTCTGGGGCCAACGTCCTGACTTTC
.	TRBD2	TRBV28	TRBJ2-5	CASDPVAGGVETQYF	TGTGCCAGCGATCCCGTAGCGGGAGGGGTAGAGACCCAGTACTTC